This entry is about one T cell receptor beta chain. The record originates from a study of blood T cell repertoires in COVID-19. Study details: The samples span acute and convalescent COVID-19 from the United States, Italy and Spain.

Seattle's enrolled individuals joined amid active infection and were then monitored longitudinally. Profiling relied on immunoSEQ multiplex PCR, and the TCRdb table lists in-frame clones only, not all of them. The sample lists approximately 110,000 clones, more than 80% occurring once. The ends lost 6 bases at V and 9 bases at J; junction bases unmatched: 10. The CDR3 is 15 residues long. Per the germline V gene, CDR1 is SGHAT and CDR2 is FQNNGV. V usage is TRBV11-2 and J usage is TRBJ2-1; 11 bases align to TRBD2. The source of this sequence is a woman in her sixties or seventies with COVID-19, enrolled during active disease. Sequencing was carried out using peripheral blood. CDR3 DNA sequence: TGTGCCAGCAGGGCGGGAAGACTAGCGGGGATTGAGCAGTTCTTC. This translates into CASRAGRLAGIEQFF.